The next 14 T cell receptor beta chains were all read from a single sample in a study of blood T cell repertoires in COVID-19. Using immunoSEQ multiplex PCR, the repertoire was profiled, and TCRdb retains in-frame clones only, with some absent. The data contain approximately 170,000 clones, 88% of them singletons. The specimen was PBMCs or T cells enriched from blood (not recorded which). The receptors come from a woman younger than 30 who had recovered from COVID-19.

This chain joins TRBV7-9 and TRBJ1-1, with D perhaps matching TRBD1 (5 bases). Germline assignment: CDR1 SEHNR and CDR2 FQNEAQ (reference sequence). This CDR3 contains 14 residues. V was clipped by 5 bases and J by 3 bases, with 13 bases between them. CDR3 nucleotides: TGTGCCAGCAGCCTAGACAGCCTCTACACTGAAGCTTTCTTT. As protein: CASSLDSLYTEAFF.

This clone was found a few times. The gene calls are TRBV20-1 and TRBJ1-1, with D perhaps TRBD1 (5 bases). V lost 1 base and J lost 7, with 7 bases in between. Germline V CDR1 and CDR2: DFQATT, SNEGSKA (reference sequence). This CDR3 has 11 residues. DNA for the CDR3: TGCAGTGCTAGAGGACAGTTTGAAGCTTTCTTT. Protein sequence: CSARGQFEAFF.

The count of this clone is one. This chain uses TRBV13 with TRBJ2-1, with D unclear. With 4 bases removed from V and 5 bases from J, the gap between germline ends came to 12 bases. The CDR3 spans 14 residues. Looked up from germline, CDR1 is PRHDT and CDR2 is FYEKMQ (reference sequence). CDR3 sequence: CASSSDWIDNEQFF. The CDR3 nucleotides read TGTGCCAGCAGCTCCGACTGGATCGACAATGAGCAGTTCTTC.

The chain's CDR3 is CASSLAQGTNYGYTF. The CDR3 DNA reads TGTGCCAGCAGCTTGGCTCAGGGAACTAACTATGGCTACACCTTC. The chain has TRBV5-5 and TRBJ1-2; D might be TRBD1 (5 bases). The CDR3 totals 15 residues. The V gene's germline CDR1 is SGHKS and CDR2 YYEKEE (reference sequence). V dropped 0 bases and J dropped 0 bases, with 9 bases sitting between them.

The chain couples TRBV28 to TRBJ1-6; D remains ambiguous. Germline CDR1 reads MDHEN; CDR2 reads SYDVKM. The CDR3 covers 15 residues. V lost 4 bases and J lost 3, with 10 bases in between. The CDR3 DNA reads TGTGCCAGCAGTTCGCAGGCAAACTATAATTCACCCCTCCACTTT. Its translation is CASSSQANYNSPLHF.

The chain recombines TRBV29-1 with TRBJ1-1; 9 bases are a match to TRBD1. In germline, CDR1 is SQVTM, CDR2 ANQGSEA. Germline trimming cut 6 bases from V and 4 bases from J; bases unmatched to any gene: 9. This CDR3 comprises 14 residues. Here the CDR3 DNA reads TGCAGCGTGAGTGACAGGGGGGTGGTCACTGAAGCTTTCTTT. Residues: CSVSDRGVVTEAFF.

This chain connects TRBV10-1 to TRBJ1-2, with TRBD1 matching 10 bases. The V and J ends lost 7 bases and 2 bases, in that order; junction bases with no gene match: 28. Germline CDR1 and CDR2: WNHNN and SYGVQD (reference sequence). This CDR3 is 22 amino acids long. In DNA form, the CDR3 reads TGCGCCAGCACTGCCCCTTGGGACAGGGGATGGAGCAACGTAGTGGGGAACTATGGCTACACCTTC. It yields the protein CASTAPWDRGWSNVVGNYGYTF.

The chain is built from TRBV7-2 and TRBJ2-1; no clear D. The CDR3 has 15 residues. Trimming stripped 5 bases from V and 6 bases from J, with 17 bases between. Germline lookup yields CDR1 SGHTA and CDR2 FQGNSA. CDR3 sequence: CASSPGPDLANEQFF. CDR3 bases: TGTGCCAGCAGCCCTGGGCCCGACCTTGCCAATGAGCAGTTCTTC.

The rearrangement joins TRBV7-6 to TRBJ2-7; TRBD2 agrees at 9 bases. The J segment lost 5 bases and the V segment lost 0 bases, leaving 5 bases of the junction unmatched. There are 15 residues in the CDR3. Germline assignment: CDR1 SGHVS and CDR2 FNYEAQ. The CDR3 is CASSLAGTSNHEQYF. The CDR3, as DNA: TGTGCCAGCAGCTTAGCCGGGACTAGCAACCACGAGCAGTACTTC.

V and J are TRBV29-1 and TRBJ1-1; D possibly corresponds to TRBD1 (6 bases). This CDR3 has 12 amino acids. V gave up 4 bases and J gave up 6 bases, with 12 bases separating them. Germline V gene data show CDR1 as SQVTM and CDR2 as ANQGSEA. This CDR3 reads CSVAGVGSEAFF. The CDR3 DNA reads TGCAGCGTTGCAGGGGTAGGGTCTGAAGCTTTCTTT.

V is TRBV11-2 and J is TRBJ1-1; D gene uncertain. V was pared by 0 bases and J by 1 base, with 18 bases between. The CDR3 has 18 residues. Germline CDR1 is SGHAT and CDR2 is FQNNGV. The CDR3 region has the DNA TGTGCCAGCAGCTTAGACGGGGTCCACGTGACGCAGAACACTGAAGCTTTCTTT. This sequence encodes CASSLDGVHVTQNTEAFF.

The CDR3 region has the DNA TGCAGCGTTCCTACAGGGGACGAGCAGTACTTC. Protein product: CSVPTGDEQYF. The chain joins TRBV29-1 to TRBJ2-7, with 7 bases fitting TRBD1. The CDR3 is 11 residues long. Germline V lookup: CDR1 SQVTM, CDR2 ANQGSEA. V lost 5 bases, J lost 5 bases, and 3 bases stayed unmatched.

The chain recombines TRBV30 with TRBJ2-7; tentative D call: TRBD2 (6 bases). Germline V gene data show CDR1 as GTSNPN and CDR2 as SVGIG (reference sequence). The V and J ends lost 0 bases and 2 bases respectively, with 11 bases between them. This CDR3 contains 14 residues. The CDR3, as DNA: TGTGCCTGGAGTGTTGGGACTGTTCCCTACGAGCAGTACTTC. Residues: CAWSVGTVPYEQYF.

J is TRBJ2-6 and V is TRBV5-6; tentatively, D is TRBD2 (5 bases). Per germline, CDR1 SGHDT and CDR2 YYEEEE. The CDR3 contains 16 residues. The ends were cut back, 3 bases at V and 0 bases at J, with 10 bases in the middle. The DNA of the CDR3 is TGTGCCAGCAGCTACTCCGGGAACTCTGGGGCCAACGTCCTGACTTTC. It translates to CASSYSGNSGANVLTF.